This T cell receptor beta chain was sequenced in a study of blood T cell repertoires in COVID-19. There are a few counts of this clone. Germline CDR1 reads MDHEN; CDR2 reads SYDVKM. The CDR3 has 15 amino acids. The germline V and J ends were trimmed by 7 bases and 2 bases, with 15 bases remaining between them. Repertoires were generated with immunoSEQ multiplex PCR, while TCRdb's copy carries only in-frame clones and drops some. The table lists under 95,000 clones, about 68% of them singletons, with roughly 5.6% in the top ten. Sequencing was performed on peripheral blood. The rearrangement links TRBV28 to TRBJ1-5; unclear D gene. This receptor was identified in a man aged 45-65 years with active or convalescent COVID-19. The CDR3 DNA is TGTGCCAGCACCTTTGAGGGTAGGGGCAATCAGCCCCAGCATTTT. Amino acid sequence: CASTFEGRGNQPQHF. Using reference TRBV28 and TRBJ1-5 for the parts outside the CDR3, the full variable domain is DVKVTQSSRYLVKRTGEKVFLECVQDMDHENMFWYRQDPGLGLRLIYFSYDVKMKEKGDIPEGYSVSREKKERFSLILESASTNQTSMYLCASTFEGRGNQPQHFGDGTRLSIL.